This T cell receptor beta chain came from a study of T-cell memory formation after mild COVID-19 (dated by TCRdb to the early 2020s). General notes on the study: Most TCR sequence clusters were specific to one of the two donors. In a couple of donors, T-cell clones that expanded and contracted after mild COVID-19 were tracked by sequencing TCRalpha and TCRbeta repertoires over time. The cohort comprised two young, previously healthy adult volunteers, one female and one male. Results and caveats for the whole study, not just this receptor: Some responding clones were found in pre-infection memory, which suggests that pre-existing cross-reactive memory T cells took part in the SARS-CoV-2 response. Contracting CD4+ clones were located mainly in the CM and EM memory subsets, whereas CD8+ clones were found to be enriched in EMRA. From day 15 to 85, contracting clones showed balanced CD4/CD8 phenotypes, whereas a second wave of clones that expanded from day 15 to 37 leaned towards CD4+. Whether the second-wave clones peaking on day 37 were SARS-CoV-2 specific was not confirmed. The study included only a couple of mild cases, and larger cohorts that include severe cases with pre-infection samples were judged to be necessary.

Sequenced using an Illumina NovaSeq 6000. TCRalpha and TCRbeta cDNA libraries were constructed by 5'RACE with constant-segment primers, with sample barcodes and unique molecular identifiers being introduced. Trizol reagent was used to extract RNA from every sample. Libraries were amplified in two PCR steps, with a second sample barcode and Illumina TruSeq adapters added in the second step. Libraries were sequenced on an Illumina NovaSeq with 2 x 150 bp paired-end reads. Per the original workflow: With migec v1.2.7, reads were demultiplexed and then collapsed into UMI-guided consensus sequences. Using mixcr v2.1.11, UMI consensuses were aligned to TRA and TRB V and J templates and then assembled into clonotypes. A clonotype was counted as expanded or contracted only if both edgeR and NoisET called the change significant, with noise models trained on biological replicates. For edgeR calls, the thresholds were a false discovery rate-adjusted p below 0.01 and a log2 fold-change of 1. As an exploratory analysis of dynamics, max-normalized trajectories of the 1000 most abundant clonotypes were examined with PCA combined with hierarchical clustering. Each responding clone was given a CD4 or CD8 phenotype based on the CD4+ and CD8+ repertoires, which had been sequenced separately. TCRdb reworked the public reads: Q25 trimming with fastp, MiXCR clone assembly, productive beta chains retained. Each CDR3 protein gets just one entry, which takes the most common genes and DNA from the rows behind it. The V and J calls shown here were made by TCRdb, not taken from the authors' results. This sample comprises over 350,000 distinct CDR3 sequences, 20% to 25% of them detected only once. The top ten clones comprise roughly 8.9% of the sample.

With respect to this clonotype: The target of this receptor is not known. Base qualities are missing; no much larger clone stands one base away.

CDR3 length: 14 amino acids, cysteine to phenylalanine. Only the CDR3 region is kept as DNA, spanning 42 bases read in frame from base 1. Reading the germline V gene gives CDR1 SGHTA and CDR2 FQGNSA. The junction shows trimming of 6 bases on V and 9 bases on J, plus 18 bases between the germline ends. PBMCs were isolated by Ficoll-Paque density gradient centrifugation. Specimen: PBMCs or a T cell subset sorted from them (not recorded which). Recombination joined TRBV7-2 with TRBJ2-1, with the D gene not confidently named. The receptor's source is an adult woman who had mild COVID-19 (a few samples of this study predate the infection). The sample titles of this study are shuffled in the database, so cell type and time point are left out; the donor was told from shared clones. The CDR3 protein sequence reads: CASSPSDRKGEQFF. The DNA sequence is as follows: TGTGCCAGCAGTCCAAGCGACCGTAAGGGTGAGCAGTTCTTC.